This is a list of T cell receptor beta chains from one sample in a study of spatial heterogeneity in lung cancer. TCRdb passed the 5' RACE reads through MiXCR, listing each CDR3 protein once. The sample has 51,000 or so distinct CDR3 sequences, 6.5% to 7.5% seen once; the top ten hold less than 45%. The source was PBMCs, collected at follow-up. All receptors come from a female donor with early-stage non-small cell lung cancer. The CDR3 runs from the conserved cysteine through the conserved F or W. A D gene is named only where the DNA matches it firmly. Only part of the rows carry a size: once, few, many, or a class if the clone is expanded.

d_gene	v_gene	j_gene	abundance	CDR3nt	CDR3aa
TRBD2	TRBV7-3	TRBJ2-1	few	TGTGCCAGCAGCTATAGCGGGGGGGACGGTGAGCAGTTCTTC	CASSYSGGDGEQFF
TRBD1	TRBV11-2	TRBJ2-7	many	TGTGCCAGCAGCTCACAGGGGCCCCTCGGAGAGCAGTACTTC	CASSSQGPLGEQYF
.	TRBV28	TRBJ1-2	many	TGTGCCAGCAGTTTTGCCGCTAACTATGGCTACACCTTC	CASSFAANYGYTF
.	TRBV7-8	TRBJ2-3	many	TGTGCCAGCAGCTTTAGGCGGTCTACGGGTGGAGTAACTAGCACAGATACGCAGTATTTT	CASSFRRSTGGVTSTDTQYF
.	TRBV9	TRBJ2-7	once	TGTGCCAGCAGCGCCGGGGACAAATCCTACGAGCAGTACTTC	CASSAGDKSYEQYF
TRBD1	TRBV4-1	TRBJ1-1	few	TGCGCCAGCAGCCGAGGACAGGGGGCCAGGACTGAAGCTTTCTTT	CASSRGQGARTEAFF
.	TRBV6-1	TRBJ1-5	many	TGTGCCAGCCGGGACCGTTACAATCAGCCCCAGCATTTT	CASRDRYNQPQHF
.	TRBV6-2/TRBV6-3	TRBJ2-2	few	TGTGCCAGCAGTTACGGGGGGCTCGTCGGGGAGCTGTTTTTT	CASSYGGLVGELFF
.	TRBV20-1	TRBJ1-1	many	TGCAGTGCTAGAGAATGGAATCCCGGTGGCACTGAAGCTTTCTTT	CSAREWNPGGTEAFF
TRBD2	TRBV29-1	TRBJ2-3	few	TGCAGCGTTGTTGGACTAGCGGGGGCTGGGACGCAGTATTTT	CSVVGLAGAGTQYF
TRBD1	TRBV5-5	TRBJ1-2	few	TGTGCCAGCATCCGACTCGGTACAGGGGTTGACTATGGCTACACCTTC	CASIRLGTGVDYGYTF
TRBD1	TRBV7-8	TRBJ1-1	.	TGTGCCAGCAGCTTAAGGGACAGGCCAACTGAAGCTTTCTTT	CASSLRDRPTEAFF
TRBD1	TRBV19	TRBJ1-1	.	TGTGCCAGTAGGCACAGGGGTTTCACTGAAGCTTTCTTT	CASRHRGFTEAFF
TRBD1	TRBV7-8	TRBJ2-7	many	TGTGCCAGCAGCCCCCAGACAGGGCAACAGTACTTC	CASSPQTGQQYF
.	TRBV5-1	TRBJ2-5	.	TGCGCCAGCAGCTTCTCCGCGACACTGGGGGAGACCCAGTACTTC	CASSFSATLGETQYF
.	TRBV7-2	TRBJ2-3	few	TGTGCCAGCAGCTTAGGCATCGGGGGCTGGGGAGATACGCAGTATTTT	CASSLGIGGWGDTQYF
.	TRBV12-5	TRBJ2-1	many	TGTGCTAGTGGTTTGGTGGGGGACGGGACGGTCTCCTACAATGAGCAGTTCTTC	CASGLVGDGTVSYNEQFF
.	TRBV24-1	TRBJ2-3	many	TGTGCCACCAGTGATCCCCGGACAGCTCCAGATACGCAGTATTTT	CATSDPRTAPDTQYF
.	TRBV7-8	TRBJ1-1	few	TGTGCCAGCAGGAAGTACAGCGGCTTGAACACTGAAGCTTTCTTT	CASRKYSGLNTEAFF
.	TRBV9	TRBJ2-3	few	TGTGCCAGCAGCCCCCGGGACTGGATTACAGATACGCAGTATTTT	CASSPRDWITDTQYF
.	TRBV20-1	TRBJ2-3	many	TGCAGTGCGACAGCTAGCACAGATACGCAGTATTTT	CSATASTDTQYF
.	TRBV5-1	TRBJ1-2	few	TGCGCCAGCAGCTTTTCCGACGGGAGCGATGGCTACACCTTC	CASSFSDGSDGYTF
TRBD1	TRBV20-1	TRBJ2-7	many	TGCAGTGCCCCCGGAGGACAGGGGGCCTCCTACGAGCAGTACTTC	CSAPGGQGASYEQYF
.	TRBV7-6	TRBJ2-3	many	TGTGCCAGCAGCCCCACCCTTACAGATACGCAGTATTTT	CASSPTLTDTQYF
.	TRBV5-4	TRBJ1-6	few	TGTGCCAGCAGATGGGACGGCGATTCACCCCTCCACTTT	CASRWDGDSPLHF
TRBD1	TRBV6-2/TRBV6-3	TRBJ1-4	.	TGTGCCAGCAGTTCTCCGGGACAGGACTTTTATCGTGAAAAACTGTTTTTT	CASSSPGQDFYREKLFF
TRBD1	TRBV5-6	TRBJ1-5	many	TGTGCCAGCAGCCCGACAGGGGTGGATCAGCCCCAGCATTTT	CASSPTGVDQPQHF
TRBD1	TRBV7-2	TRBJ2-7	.	TGTGCCAGCAGCGAGACCGCGGACAGGGCTAACGAGCAGTACTTC	CASSETADRANEQYF
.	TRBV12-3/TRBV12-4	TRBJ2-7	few	TGTGCCAGCAGTTTAAGTCTACGGGCCTACGAGCAGTACTTC	CASSLSLRAYEQYF
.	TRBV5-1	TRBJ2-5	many	TGCGCCAGCAGCTCCGAGGGAGCGGAGACCCAGTACTTC	CASSSEGAETQYF
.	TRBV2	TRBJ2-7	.	TGTGCCAGCGGAAGACTCAGGGTGGCCTACGAGCAGTACTTC	CASGRLRVAYEQYF
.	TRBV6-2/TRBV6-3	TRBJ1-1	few	TGTGCCAGCAGCTCCAACTTCATGAACACTGAAGCTTTCTTT	CASSSNFMNTEAFF
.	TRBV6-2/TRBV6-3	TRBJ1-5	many	TGTGCCAGCAGTTGGGCCCAGGGTCAGCCCCAGCATTTT	CASSWAQGQPQHF
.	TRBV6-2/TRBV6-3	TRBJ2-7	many	TGTGCCAGCAGAACCGCGGGACAAACCTACGAGCAGTACTTC	CASRTAGQTYEQYF
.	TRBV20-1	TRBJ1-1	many	TGCAGTGCCCTGCAACAGGTACTTGTGGCTTTCTTT	CSALQQVLVAFF
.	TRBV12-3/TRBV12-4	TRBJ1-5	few	TGTGCCAGCTCTCGGGGTGATAGCAATCAGCCCCAGCATTTT	CASSRGDSNQPQHF
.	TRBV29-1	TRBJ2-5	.	TGCAGCGTTGTGGGAGTGGAAGAGACCCAGTACTTC	CSVVGVEETQYF
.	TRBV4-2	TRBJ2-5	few	TGTGCCAGCAGCCACGGGAGTCAAGCGGGACAGCTCCCTCGGGGGACCCAGTACTTC	CASSHGSQAGQLPRGTQYF
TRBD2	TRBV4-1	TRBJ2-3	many	TGCGCCAGCAGCCCAGGAGCGGGGGGGCCAGATACGCAGTATTTT	CASSPGAGGPDTQYF
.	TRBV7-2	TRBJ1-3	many	TGTGCCAGCAGCTCCCGACGGTCTCTGGGAAACACCATATATTTT	CASSSRRSLGNTIYF
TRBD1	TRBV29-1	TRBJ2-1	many	TGCAGCGTTGAAGATCCCCGGACAGGGGGATTGAATGAGCAGTTCTTC	CSVEDPRTGGLNEQFF
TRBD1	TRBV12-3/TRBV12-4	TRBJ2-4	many	TGTGCCAGCAGTTTACAGGGGGCTCTTAGCCAAAACATTCAGTACTTC	CASSLQGALSQNIQYF
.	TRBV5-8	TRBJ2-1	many	TGTGCCAGCAGCTTTTCGCTCAACAATGAGCAGTTCTTC	CASSFSLNNEQFF
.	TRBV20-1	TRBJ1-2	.	TGCAGTGCGCCCGGCCGCCCCAGGGGCGTAATGCCAGGTCACACCTTC	CSAPGRPRGVMPGHTF
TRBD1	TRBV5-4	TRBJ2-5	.	TGTGCCAGCAGCCGAGAACAGGGGAATGGGGAGACCCAGTACTTC	CASSREQGNGETQYF
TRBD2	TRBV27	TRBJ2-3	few	TGTGCCAGCAGTTTACGCCTACTAGCGGGTCTCACAGATACGCAGTATTTT	CASSLRLLAGLTDTQYF
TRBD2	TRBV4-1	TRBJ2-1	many	TGCGCCAGCAGCCCCCGGGGTAGCGGGGGTTTGAATGAGCAGTTCTTC	CASSPRGSGGLNEQFF
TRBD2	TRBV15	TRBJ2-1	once	TGTGCCACCAGCAGACTAGCGGGAGGGTCCGATGAGCAGTTCTTC	CATSRLAGGSDEQFF
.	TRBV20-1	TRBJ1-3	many	TGCAGTGCTAGATCCGGGAGGGGTTCTGGAAACACCATATATTTT	CSARSGRGSGNTIYF
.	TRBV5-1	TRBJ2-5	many	TGCGCCAGCAGCCAAGTTCAAGAGACCCAGTACTTC	CASSQVQETQYF
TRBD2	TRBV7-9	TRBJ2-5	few	TGTGCCAGCAGCCGGCGGGGGGCCTCACAAGAGACCCAGTACTTC	CASSRRGASQETQYF
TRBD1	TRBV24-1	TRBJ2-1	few	TGTGCCACCAGCCGGGACAGGGTAACTGAGCAGTTCTTC	CATSRDRVTEQFF
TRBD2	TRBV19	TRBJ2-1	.	TGTGCCAGTAGTTCAGCGGGGGCCCCCGTTGAGCAGTTCTTC	CASSSAGAPVEQFF
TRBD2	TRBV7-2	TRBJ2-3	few	TGTGCCAGCAGCTTGTTAGCGGGGGGGGCCGGGCCAGATACGCAGTATTTT	CASSLLAGGAGPDTQYF
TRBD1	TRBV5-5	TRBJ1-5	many	TGTGCCAGCAGCCGGGAGGACAGGGGGTTCTTGGAGCCCCAGCATTTT	CASSREDRGFLEPQHF